A single sample is the source of the 4 T cell receptor beta chains below, sequenced in a study of radiotherapy plus CTLA-4 blockade in lung cancer. TCRdb's copy holds only in-frame clones and misses some; the assay was immunoSEQ multiplex PCR. The repertoire consists of about 68,000 clones, with 79% occurring once and the leading ten covering about 10%. The sample was peripheral blood, taken from a patient treated with radiotherapy plus ipilimumab. The receptors were gathered from a human donor with non-small cell lung cancer who had a complete response to radiotherapy plus ipilimumab.

This chain connects TRBV11-3 to TRBJ1-3, with 7 bases fitting TRBD1. CDR1 SGHNT and CDR2 YENEEA come from the germline V gene. The CDR3 is 15 residues long. After removal of 2 bases from V and 2 bases from J, the junction contained 3 bases not matched to a gene. CDR3 loop: CASSLTGVTGNTIYF. The DNA for the CDR3 is TGTGCCAGCAGCTTAACAGGGGTAACTGGAAACACCATATATTTT.

V gene TRBV6-6 combines with J gene TRBJ1-5; D gene uncertain. Germline CDR1 reads MNHNY; CDR2 reads SVGAGI (reference sequence). The CDR3 covers 10 residues. The V end lost 10 bases, the J end lost 4 bases, and 5 bases lay between the germline ends. The CDR3 region has the DNA TGTGCCACAAATAATCAGCCCCAGCATTTT. Encoded protein: CATNNQPQHF.

The gene calls are TRBV2 and TRBJ2-1; TRBD2 agrees at 9 bases. Germline V gene lookup returns CDR1 SNHLY and CDR2 FYNNEI. The CDR3 loop spans 14 amino acids. With 2 bases clipped from V and 5 bases from J, the junction kept 1 base outside the gene matches. CDR3 region: CASSERLADNEQFF. The CDR3, as DNA: TGTGCCAGCAGTGAACGACTAGCGGACAATGAGCAGTTCTTC.

This clone was detected only a few times. The rearrangement uses TRBV9 and TRBJ2-3; D remains ambiguous. Trimming left V 0 bases short and J 0 bases short, with 8 bases between. Germline V gene lookup returns CDR1 SGDLS and CDR2 YYNGEE. This CDR3 is built from 15 residues. CDR3 sequence reads: CASSVESRSTDTQYF. CDR3 DNA: TGTGCCAGCAGCGTAGAAAGTAGGAGCACAGATACGCAGTATTTT.